This is a list of T cell receptor beta chains from one sample in a study of control samples from healthy donors and cancer patients. Generated by immunoSEQ multiplex PCR, the TCRdb table keeps only in-frame clones and is missing some. The sample holds some 120,000 clones, 88% seen once. Sequencing used blood. The origin of the receptors is a woman in her 70s in good health. Both conserved end residues are part of each CDR3. The D gene is left open where the match is weak. Size tells how often a clone was seen (once, few, many) or the class of an expanded clone, and some rows leave it out.

J,V,size,D,length,DNA,CDR3
TRBJ2-5,TRBV3-1/TRBV3-2,.,TRBD1,15,TGTGCCAGCAGCCAAGGGCAGGGGGCGGGAAAGACCCAGTACTTC,CASSQGQGAGKTQYF
TRBJ2-6,TRBV9,.,.,18,TGTGCCAGCAGCCCGAAGGGGGGACCCAACTCTGGGGCCAACGTCCTGACTTTC,CASSPKGGPNSGANVLTF
TRBJ2-1,TRBV7-8,.,TRBD2,14,TGTGCCAGCAGGGCCGGGACTAGGAGTAATGAGCAGTTCTTC,CASRAGTRSNEQFF
TRBJ1-5,TRBV27,.,.,13,TGTGCCAGCAGTAACAGGGGCAATCAGCCCCAGCATTTT,CASSNRGNQPQHF
TRBJ1-2,TRBV7-2,.,TRBD1,15,TGTGCCAGCAGCGCAGCCGGGACAGGGGCTAGAGGCTACACCTTC,CASSAAGTGARGYTF
TRBJ1-4,TRBV11-2,.,TRBD1,14,TGTGCCAGCAGCTCGGGACAGAATAATGAAAAACTGTTTTTT,CASSSGQNNEKLFF
TRBJ1-4,TRBV5-5,once,.,16,TGTGCCAGCAGCTTGAGGCAGGATGGAAGTACTGAAAAACTGTTTTTT,CASSLRQDGSTEKLFF
TRBJ1-1,TRBV20-1,.,.,14,TGCAGTGCTAGTATTGCAGGAACGAACACTGAAGCTTTCTTT,CSASIAGTNTEAFF
TRBJ1-6,TRBV27,once,.,19,TGTGCCAGCAGTACAAACCCCTTCAGGGTTGATTTCTTTAATTCACCCCTCCACTTT,CASSTNPFRVDFFNSPLHF
TRBJ2-2,TRBV7-8,.,.,14,TGTGCCAGCAGCTTAGCAGGGGTTACCGGGGAGCTGTTTTTT,CASSLAGVTGELFF
TRBJ2-5,TRBV27,.,TRBD1,18,TGTGCCAGCAGACCTTATCGAGATTGGGGACAGGGGGAAGAGACCCAGTACTTC,CASRPYRDWGQGEETQYF
TRBJ2-3,TRBV7-9,.,.,14,TGTGCCAGCAGCTTAGATCGGGTCACAGATACGCAGTATTTT,CASSLDRVTDTQYF
TRBJ2-3,TRBV9,.,.,14,TGTGCCAGCAGCGTAGAATGGAAGGGAGATACGCAGTATTTT,CASSVEWKGDTQYF
TRBJ1-2,TRBV6-5,.,TRBD1,12,TGTGCCAGCAGAGGGGACAGTGGTGGCTACACCTTC,CASRGDSGGYTF
TRBJ1-2,TRBV2,.,.,12,TGTGCCAGCAGTGGTGGTCGTGATGGCTACACCTTC,CASSGGRDGYTF
TRBJ2-2,TRBV9,.,.,15,TGTGCCAGCAGTGTTGGGTCCGCTATAACCGGGGAGCTGTTTTTT,CASSVGSAITGELFF
TRBJ2-1,TRBV4-1,.,TRBD2,15,TGCGCCAGCAGCCCCGGGGAGCGGGGGGTAAATGAGCAGTTCTTC,CASSPGERGVNEQFF
TRBJ1-1,TRBV19,.,TRBD1,15,TGTGCCAGTAGTGATATCGGGACAGGGGGCACTGAAGCTTTCTTT,CASSDIGTGGTEAFF
TRBJ2-7,TRBV6-5,.,.,14,TGTGCCAGCAGCCGGGGTCGACAGTTTTACGAGCAGTACTTC,CASSRGRQFYEQYF
TRBJ2-5,TRBV9,.,TRBD1,15,TGTGCCAGCAGCTCCGGGACAGGGGTCCAAGAGACCCAGTACTTC,CASSSGTGVQETQYF
TRBJ1-4,TRBV15,.,.,13,TGTGCCACTTCAAGGGGACCAAATGAAAAACTGTTTTTT,CATSRGPNEKLFF
TRBJ2-7,TRBV5-1,.,TRBD2,14,TGCGCCAGCAGCTTGGGCGGGGGCTCCTACGAGCAGTACTTC,CASSLGGGSYEQYF
TRBJ1-1,TRBV27,.,TRBD1,14,TGTGCCAGCAGTTTAGCCCGGACAGGGTCGCAAGCTTTCTTT,CASSLARTGSQAFF
TRBJ2-2,TRBV3-1/TRBV3-2,.,TRBD1,14,TGTGCCAGCAGCTCCATCCGGGACAGGGGGGAGCTGTTTTTT,CASSSIRDRGELFF
TRBJ1-3,TRBV6-6,.,.,16,TGTGCCACCTCGGACTTAAGCAGGGCCTCTGGAAACACCATATATTTT,CATSDLSRASGNTIYF
TRBJ2-5,TRBV5-4,.,TRBD2,16,TGTGCCAGCAGCTTTGGGTCTAGCGGGGGGGCCGAGACCCAGTACTTC,CASSFGSSGGAETQYF
TRBJ2-7,TRBV2,.,TRBD2,16,TGTGCCAGCAGTGGGACTAGCGGGGGCCGTCCCTACGAGCAGTACTTC,CASSGTSGGRPYEQYF
TRBJ2-1,TRBV18,.,TRBD1,15,TGTGCCAGCTCACGCCCGGGACAGGGTTACAATGAGCAGTTCTTC,CASSRPGQGYNEQFF
TRBJ2-5,TRBV5-1,.,TRBD2,15,TGCGCCAGCAGCTTCAGCGGGGGGGCCCAAGAGACCCAGTACTTC,CASSFSGGAQETQYF
TRBJ1-2,TRBV4-3,.,.,12,TGCGCCAGCAGCCAAGAAGGTTACGGCTACACCTTC,CASSQEGYGYTF
TRBJ1-2,TRBV7-2,.,.,16,TGTGCCAGCAGCTCCGTACCGCCAGCCCCAGGGAGAGGCTACACCTTC,CASSSVPPAPGRGYTF
TRBJ2-1,TRBV2,.,.,13,TGTGCCAGCAGTGAAGCGAACGATGTACAGCAGTTCTTC,CASSEANDVQQFF
TRBJ2-6,TRBV18,.,.,14,TGTGCCAGCTCACCGCAGTCTGGGGCCAACGTCCTGACTTTC,CASSPQSGANVLTF
TRBJ2-3,TRBV2,few,TRBD2,16,TGTGCCAGCGGCTGGACTAGCGGGGGGAGGAGAGATACGCAGTATTTT,CASGWTSGGRRDTQYF
TRBJ1-1,TRBV11-2,.,.,14,TGTGCCAGCAGCTTAGGGGGGCATGGGACTGAAGCTTTCTTT,CASSLGGHGTEAFF
TRBJ1-2,TRBV6-5,once,TRBD1,14,TGTGCCAGCAGAAACCCAGGGGGCGCGGCTGGCTACACCTTC,CASRNPGGAAGYTF
TRBJ1-1,TRBV2,.,.,13,TGTGCCAGCAGTGAGAGCCGAGACACTGAAGCTTTCTTT,CASSESRDTEAFF